One sample yielded the 18 T cell receptor beta chains listed below, sequenced in a study of post-analysis software for immune sequencing data. Carried by the TCR beta cDNA libraries were unique molecular identifiers. TCRdb fed the PCR reads into MiXCR, producing one record per CDR3 protein. The table records 550,000 to 700,000 distinct CDR3 sequences, roughly 46% of them present only once. Study-wide points: Four to six TRBV segments were more frequent in patients than controls; TRBV5-6, TRBV5-1 and TRBV20-1 belonged to this group.

These receptors have no known antigen. Material: blood. Receptor source: a girl aged 10 to 17 with multiple sclerosis.

The rearrangement uses TRBV4-1 and TRBJ1-5; D gene unclear. In germline, CDR1 is MGHRA, CDR2 YSYEKL. This CDR3 is 15 amino acids long. The V and J ends lost 1 base and 0 bases respectively, with 7 bases between them. The CDR3 protein is CASSQVEHSNQPQHF. The DNA of the CDR3 is TGCGCCAGCAGCCAAGTTGAGCATAGCAATCAGCCCCAGCATTTT.

The chain recombines TRBV5-1 with TRBJ2-7; D is uncertain. This CDR3 is 18 amino acids long. Trimming pared 0 bases from V and 0 bases from J, leaving 19 bases between. Germline V gene sequence: CDR1 SGHRS, CDR2 YFSETQ. The CDR3 sequence: CASSLGARSSPGSYEQYF. The CDR3, as DNA: TGCGCCAGCAGCTTGGGGGCCAGGAGCTCACCCGGCTCCTACGAGCAGTACTTC.

The chain joins TRBV19 to TRBJ1-2, with D tentatively TRBD1 (6 bases). The CDR3 is made up of 15 amino acids. V lost 3 bases, J lost 6 bases, and 17 bases lay in between. Germline values: CDR1 LNHDA, CDR2 SQIVND (reference sequence). CDR3 nucleotides: TGTGCCAGTAGTATCCTACCGGAGGGGGTTGATGGCTACACCTTC. Encoded protein: CASSILPEGVDGYTF. Full variable domain (missing parts from reference TRBV19 and TRBJ1-2): DGGITQSPKYLFRKEGQNVTLSCEQNLNHDAMYWYRQDPGQGLRLIYYSQIVNDFQKGDIAEGYSVSREKKESFPLTVTSAQKNPTAFYLCASSILPEGVDGYTFGSGTRLTVV.

This chain joins TRBV27 and TRBJ1-2, with 7 bases that match TRBD1. This CDR3 comprises 16 residues. The V and J ends lost 4 bases and 1 base, in that order; junction bases with no gene match: 9. Germline assignment: CDR1 MNHEY and CDR2 SMNVEV (reference sequence). DNA of the CDR3: TGTGCCAGCAGTTCCCCTCGACAGGGCTATAACTATGGCTACACCTTC. Amino acids: CASSSPRQGYNYGYTF.

This clonotype came up a few times. The chain links TRBV11-3 to TRBJ2-1, with 9 positions matching TRBD2. Germline V gives CDR1 SGHNT, CDR2 YENEEA. V lost 5 bases and J lost 5; bases outside the gene matches: 13. The CDR3 consists of 17 residues. The CDR3 coding sequence is TGTGCCAGCAGCGCTCTCGGGGGCGGGAGGGCCGACAATGAGCAGTTCTTC. Its translation is CASSALGGGRADNEQFF.

The chain employs TRBV20-1 and TRBJ2-5; no clear D gene. This CDR3 contains 14 residues. In germline, CDR1 is DFQATT, CDR2 SNEGSKA (reference sequence). V dropped 0 bases and J dropped 5 bases, with 13 bases sitting between them. DNA of the CDR3: TGCAGTGCTAGAGATATGGCCGGTCGGGAGACCCAGTACTTC. It translates to CSARDMAGRETQYF.

This chain connects TRBV9 to TRBJ2-3; 10 bases line up with TRBD2. CDR1 is SGDLS, CDR2 YYNGEE, per germline. V shed 0 bases and J 6 bases; nucleotides not matched to a gene: 7. The CDR3 is 16 residues long. The CDR3 sequence is CASSVVASGSLDTQYF. The DNA for the CDR3 is TGTGCCAGCAGCGTAGTGGCTAGCGGGAGTCTCGATACGCAGTATTTT.

The chain recombines TRBV7-2 with TRBJ2-7; D might be TRBD2 (5 bases). This CDR3 region has 14 residues. Per germline, CDR1 SGHTA and CDR2 FQGNSA. The V and J ends lost 2 bases and 4 bases respectively, with 12 bases between them. This CDR3 is CASSLFRGGYEQYF. CDR3 coding DNA: TGTGCCAGCAGCTTATTCCGAGGCGGGTACGAGCAGTACTTC.

At least ten counts were recorded for this clonotype. The CDR3 reads CASSLNRDTQYF. CDR3 DNA: TGTGCCAGCAGTTTAAACCGGGATACGCAGTATTTT. J is TRBJ2-3 and V is TRBV12-3 or TRBV12-4; D is unclear. This CDR3 has 12 amino acids. Trimming stripped 2 bases from V and 6 bases from J, with 6 bases between.

This rearrangement joins TRBV4-1 to TRBJ2-1; TRBD2 matches at 9 bases. Germline V lookup: CDR1 MGHRA, CDR2 YSYEKL. The junction had 13 bases not matched to a gene; V was cut back by 3 bases and J by 13 bases. The CDR3 length is 15 residues. CDR3 loop: CASSHYPGTSPDQFF. For the CDR3, the DNA is TGCGCCAGCAGCCACTATCCCGGGACTAGCCCTGATCAGTTCTTC.

As DNA, the CDR3 is TGCGCCAGCAGCCAAGAGGACGCGGGGGGCGAGGATACGCAGTATTTT. Translation: CASSQEDAGGEDTQYF. V gene TRBV4-1 combines with J gene TRBJ2-3; 8 bases line up with TRBD2. Germline V gives CDR1 MGHRA, CDR2 YSYEKL. The CDR3 length is 16 residues. V lost 0 bases and J lost 6; bases outside the gene matches: 8.

This clonotype was detected a few times. This chain connects TRBV12-3 or TRBV12-4 to TRBJ2-3, with 10 bases identical to TRBD2. V shed 8 bases, J shed 6 bases, and the junction held 11 bases outside the gene matches. CDR3 length: 15 residues. CDR3 sequence: CASSGSLAGEDTQYF. In DNA form, the CDR3 reads TGTGCCAGCTCAGGTAGTCTAGCGGGAGAGGATACGCAGTATTTT.

The chain uses TRBV5-1 and TRBJ2-5; TRBD2 matches 10 bases. The last part of the DNA fits TRBJ2-7 better; the J call may be wrong. Germline V gene lookup returns CDR1 SGHRS and CDR2 YFSETQ. This CDR3 contains 16 residues. The CDR3 is CASSPPTSGAHHEQYF. CDR3 DNA: TGCGCCAGCAGCCCCCCAACTAGCGGGGCCCATCACGAGCAGTACTTC.

The gene calls are TRBV11-3 and TRBJ2-5; no clear D gene. Looked up from germline, CDR1 is SGHNT and CDR2 is YENEEA. V gave up 7 bases and J gave up 2 bases, with 5 bases separating them. The CDR3 extends over 11 amino acids. The DNA of the CDR3 is TGTGCCAGCACCGAACAAGAGACCCAGTACTTC. It yields the protein CASTEQETQYF.

This clonotype has only a few counts. The V and J genes are TRBV27 and TRBJ1-1; weak D call: TRBD1 (5 bases). V was cut by 10 bases and J by 0 bases, with 18 bases left in between. The CDR3 consists of 15 residues. Per germline, CDR1 MNHEY and CDR2 SMNVEV (reference sequence). The CDR3 region is CATRDRSFMNTEAFF. CDR3 bases: TGTGCCACCCGGGACCGTTCCTTTATGAACACTGAAGCTTTCTTT.

V gene TRBV5-1 combines with J gene TRBJ1-2; TRBD1 matches 7 bases. In germline, CDR1 is SGHRS, CDR2 YFSETQ. This CDR3 is built from 13 residues. Losses at the gene ends were 0 bases for V and 7 bases for J; bases not matched to a gene: 3. This CDR3 is CASSLAGGLGYTF. DNA of the CDR3: TGCGCCAGCAGCTTGGCAGGGGGGCTTGGCTACACCTTC.

In regard to this clonotype: The junction departs from germline at one end; a sequencing error may be responsible. The chain is built from TRBV4-1 and TRBJ1-2; D remains unclear. The germline gives CDR1 MGHRA, CDR2 YSYEKL. This CDR3 comprises 14 residues. CDR3 residues: CASNQEAGIGGYTF. The CDR3 nucleotides read TGCGCCAGCAACCAAGAAGCGGGGATTGGTGGCTACACCTTC.

The V call is TRBV12-3 or TRBV12-4, the J call TRBJ1-1; no reliable D call. This CDR3 is 14 amino acids long. V lost 7 bases to trimming and J lost 3 bases, with 15 bases between them. DNA for the CDR3: TGTGCCAGCAAGTTCAGGCAGGCCGACACTGAAGCTTTCTTT. Translation gives CASKFRQADTEAFF.